This passage covers 9 T cell receptor beta chains from one sample sequenced in a study of blood T cell repertoires in COVID-19. Libraries were prepared by immunoSEQ multiplex PCR; TCRdb keeps only in-frame clonotypes and omits some of them. The repertoire holds about 190,000 clones, approximately 80% seen once, with less than 5.5% in the top ten. Material: PBMCs or T cells enriched from blood (not recorded which). These receptor sequences come from an older woman with acute COVID-19.

The V gene is TRBV3-1 (or the pseudogene TRBV3-2), the J gene TRBJ1-3; TRBD1 is a possible D gene (5 bases). V lost 0 bases, J lost 8 bases, and 8 bases lay in between. CDR1 is LGHDT and CDR2 is YNNKEL in the germline V gene (reference sequence). This CDR3 is built from 13 residues. CDR3 sequence reads: CASSQELGHTIYF. CDR3 nucleotides: TGTGCCAGCAGCCAAGAACTGGGGCACACCATATATTTT.

The V gene is TRBV11-2, the J gene TRBJ1-4; D is uncertain. Germline V CDR1 and CDR2: SGHAT, FQNNGV. Trimming removed 0 bases from V and 8 bases from J, with 10 bases in between. CDR3 size: 14 residues. The DNA of the CDR3 is TGTGCCAGCAGCTTAGATCTCGCTGGCGAAAAACTGTTTTTT. Its protein product is CASSLDLAGEKLFF.

This sequence joins TRBV3-1 (or the pseudogene TRBV3-2) and TRBJ2-5; weak D call: TRBD1 (6 bases). Germline V CDR1 and CDR2: LGHDT, YNNKEL (reference sequence). This CDR3 has 15 residues. V was shortened by 0 bases and J by 5 bases, with 13 bases between the two germline ends. The CDR3 is CASSQDQGRGETQYF. The CDR3 region has the DNA TGTGCCAGCAGCCAAGACCAGGGAAGGGGGGAGACCCAGTACTTC.

The V and J genes are TRBV7-2 and TRBJ1-1; D call uncertain. Deletions cut 5 bases from V and 3 bases from J, with 10 bases between. Looked up from germline, CDR1 is SGHTA and CDR2 is FQGNSA. The CDR3 is made up of 13 amino acids. The CDR3 coding sequence is TGTGCCAGCAGCCGAGATTCGGACACTGAAGCTTTCTTT. Translation: CASSRDSDTEAFF.

A single count supports this clone. CDR3 DNA sequence: TGTGCCAGCAGCGTGGCAGGGAAGGGGGAGAACATTCAGTACTTC. This translates into CASSVAGKGENIQYF. The chain uses TRBV6-5 and TRBJ2-4, with a tentative D call TRBD1 (6 bases). V lost 6 bases and J lost 7, with 19 bases in between. CDR1 MNHEY and CDR2 SVGAGI come from the germline V gene. This CDR3 region has 15 residues.

The chain uses TRBV18 and TRBJ1-3, with D hard to call. This CDR3 is built from 14 residues. From germline, CDR1 is KGHSH and CDR2 LQKENI. The V end lost 1 base, the J end lost 0 bases, and 4 bases lay between the germline ends. Written as DNA, the CDR3 is TGTGCCAGCTCACCACGCAGCTCTGGAAACACCATATATTTT. The encoded protein is CASSPRSSGNTIYF.

The chain is built from TRBV9 and TRBJ2-3; TRBD2 agrees at 8 bases. The CDR3 runs 16 residues. The germline gives CDR1 SGDLS, CDR2 YYNGEE. Trimming at V came to 0 bases and at J to 0 bases, leaving 3 bases not matched to a gene. The DNA for the CDR3 is TGTGCCAGCAGCGTAGTTAGCGGGGTTAGCACAGATACGCAGTATTTT. Encoded protein: CASSVVSGVSTDTQYF.

The V gene is TRBV9, the J gene TRBJ2-3; D possibly corresponds to TRBD2 (5 bases). CDR1 and CDR2 from the germline V gene are SGDLS and YYNGEE. V lost 0 bases and J 5 bases, leaving 13 bases between the germline ends. This CDR3 has 15 residues. This CDR3 is CASSVASVRGDTQYF. CDR3 nucleotides: TGTGCCAGCAGCGTAGCGTCGGTCCGGGGAGATACGCAGTATTTT.

The chain couples TRBV20-1 to TRBJ1-5; D remains unclear. Per germline, CDR1 DFQATT and CDR2 SNEGSKA (reference sequence). The CDR3 contains 11 residues. The V end was cut by 6 bases, the J end by 7 bases, with 10 bases between. The chain's CDR3 is CSARSGQPQHF. CDR3 nucleotide sequence: TGCAGTGCCCGGAGTGGGCAGCCCCAGCATTTT.